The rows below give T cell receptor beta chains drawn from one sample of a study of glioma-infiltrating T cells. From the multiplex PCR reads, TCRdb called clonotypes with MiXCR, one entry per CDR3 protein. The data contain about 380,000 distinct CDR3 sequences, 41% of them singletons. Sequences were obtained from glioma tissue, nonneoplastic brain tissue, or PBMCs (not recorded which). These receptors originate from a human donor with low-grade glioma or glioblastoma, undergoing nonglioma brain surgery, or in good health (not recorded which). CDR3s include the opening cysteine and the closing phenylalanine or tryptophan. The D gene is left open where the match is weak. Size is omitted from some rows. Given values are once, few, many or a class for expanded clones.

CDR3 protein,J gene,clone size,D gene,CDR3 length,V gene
CASSYPSEAEQYF,TRBJ2-7,.,.,13,TRBV6-2/TRBV6-3
CASSTQWREDEQFF,TRBJ2-1,few,TRBD2,14,TRBV19
CSARQGVSRTEAFF,TRBJ1-1,.,.,14,TRBV20-1
CSARMGGGHIGELFF,TRBJ2-2,few,.,15,TRBV20-1
CASRQGYMNTEAFF,TRBJ1-1,.,.,14,TRBV5-1
CASSLAVGSGSSYNEQFF,TRBJ2-1,few,TRBD2,18,TRBV7-9
CASSQTLSTDTQYF,TRBJ2-3,.,.,14,TRBV28
CASSFKTPPNYGYTF,TRBJ1-2,.,.,15,TRBV7-2
CASSQGTYLGAFF,TRBJ1-1,few,.,13,TRBV3-1
CASSLWTSSYNEQFF,TRBJ2-1,few,.,15,TRBV7-2
CASSLAQGAAEQFF,TRBJ2-1,few,.,14,TRBV27
CASSLLAGAYNEQFF,TRBJ2-1,many,TRBD2,15,TRBV7-3
CSARAARGPNTEAFF,TRBJ1-1,few,.,15,TRBV20-1
CASHALVGGTDTQYF,TRBJ2-3,many,.,15,TRBV6-2/TRBV6-3
CASSSKGTAYEQYF,TRBJ2-7,.,.,14,TRBV28
CASSEPGGGYGYTF,TRBJ1-2,few,.,14,TRBV7-2
CASSYWVGSITGELFF,TRBJ2-2,.,.,16,TRBV6-1
CASSSDIPGGYTF,TRBJ1-2,once,.,13,TRBV2
CASSPPGKGIGAEQFF,TRBJ2-1,.,.,16,TRBV18
CASSGQGTYSDTQYF,TRBJ2-3,few,TRBD1,15,TRBV9
CASSLASGTDTQYF,TRBJ2-3,many,TRBD2,14,TRBV28
CASSLGDAAGRLSYEQYF,TRBJ2-7,.,.,18,TRBV28
CSARRWGRAFF,TRBJ1-1,.,.,11,TRBV20-1
CATSARTGELFF,TRBJ2-2,many,.,12,TRBV15
CSARIGTSAYNEQFF,TRBJ2-1,.,TRBD2,15,TRBV20-1
CATSRATGYYNEQFF,TRBJ2-1,few,.,15,TRBV15
CASSMGNTEAFF,TRBJ1-1,.,.,12,TRBV5-4
CASSFDETHEYF,TRBJ2-3,many,.,12,TRBV7-9
CASSLPAAVGEADTQYF,TRBJ2-3,.,.,17,TRBV28